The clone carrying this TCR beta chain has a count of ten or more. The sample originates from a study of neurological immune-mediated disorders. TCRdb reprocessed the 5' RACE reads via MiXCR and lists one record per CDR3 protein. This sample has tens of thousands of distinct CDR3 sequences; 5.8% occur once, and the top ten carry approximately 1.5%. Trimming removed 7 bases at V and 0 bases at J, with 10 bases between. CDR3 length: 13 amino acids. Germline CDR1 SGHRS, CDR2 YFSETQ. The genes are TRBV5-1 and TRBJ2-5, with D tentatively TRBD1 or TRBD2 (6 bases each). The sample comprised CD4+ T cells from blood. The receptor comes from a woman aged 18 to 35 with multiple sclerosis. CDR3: CASRRGDQETQYF. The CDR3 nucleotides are TGCGCCAGCCGGAGGGGGGACCAAGAGACCCAGTACTTC.